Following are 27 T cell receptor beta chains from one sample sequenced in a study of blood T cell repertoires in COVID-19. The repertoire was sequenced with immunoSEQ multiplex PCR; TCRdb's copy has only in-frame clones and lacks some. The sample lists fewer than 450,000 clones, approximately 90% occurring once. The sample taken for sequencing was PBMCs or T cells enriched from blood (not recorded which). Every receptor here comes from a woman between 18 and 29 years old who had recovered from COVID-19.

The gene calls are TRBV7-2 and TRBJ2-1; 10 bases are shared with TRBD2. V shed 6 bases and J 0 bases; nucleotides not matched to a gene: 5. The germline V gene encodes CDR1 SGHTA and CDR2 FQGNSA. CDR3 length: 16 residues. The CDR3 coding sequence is TGTGCCAGCAGGCCCCGACTAGCGGGCTCCTACAATGAGCAGTTCTTC. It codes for CASRPRLAGSYNEQFF.

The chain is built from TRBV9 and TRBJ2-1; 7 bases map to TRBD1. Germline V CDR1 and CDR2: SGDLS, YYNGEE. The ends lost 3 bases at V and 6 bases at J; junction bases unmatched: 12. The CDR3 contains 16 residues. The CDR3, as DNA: TGTGCCAGCAGCGCCAGTACAGGGGAATGGGGCAATGAGCAGTTCTTC. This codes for CASSASTGEWGNEQFF.

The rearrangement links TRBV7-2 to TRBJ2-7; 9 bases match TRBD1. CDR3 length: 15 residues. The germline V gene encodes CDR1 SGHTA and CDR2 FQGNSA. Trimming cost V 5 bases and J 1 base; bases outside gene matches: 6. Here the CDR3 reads CASSSRTGASYEQYF. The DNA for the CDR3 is TGTGCCAGCAGCAGTCGGACAGGGGCTTCCTACGAGCAGTACTTC.

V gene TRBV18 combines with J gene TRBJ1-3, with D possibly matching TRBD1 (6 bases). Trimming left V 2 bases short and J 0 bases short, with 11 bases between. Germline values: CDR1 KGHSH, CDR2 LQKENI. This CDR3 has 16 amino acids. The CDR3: CASSPRTASSGNTIYF. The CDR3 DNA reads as TGTGCCAGCTCACCAAGGACAGCGAGCTCTGGAAACACCATATATTTT.

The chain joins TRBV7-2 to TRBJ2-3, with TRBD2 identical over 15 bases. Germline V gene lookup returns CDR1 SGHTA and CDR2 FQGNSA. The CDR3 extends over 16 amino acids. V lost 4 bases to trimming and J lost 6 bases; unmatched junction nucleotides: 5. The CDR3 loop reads CASSSGTSGGRDTQYF. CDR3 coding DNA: TGTGCCAGCAGCTCCGGGACTAGCGGGGGGAGGGATACGCAGTATTTT.

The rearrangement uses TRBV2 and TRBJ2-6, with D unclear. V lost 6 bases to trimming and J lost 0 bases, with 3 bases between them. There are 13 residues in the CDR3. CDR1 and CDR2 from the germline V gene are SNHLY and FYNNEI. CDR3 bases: TGTGCCAGCAGGAGCTCTGGGGCCAACGTCCTGACTTTC. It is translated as CASRSSGANVLTF.

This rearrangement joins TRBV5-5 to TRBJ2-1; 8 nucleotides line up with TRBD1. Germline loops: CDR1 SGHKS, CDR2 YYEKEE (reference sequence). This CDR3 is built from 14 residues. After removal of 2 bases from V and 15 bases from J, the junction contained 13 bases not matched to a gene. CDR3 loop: CASSLDSETGVRFF. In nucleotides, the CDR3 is TGTGCCAGCAGCTTAGATTCAGAGACAGGGGTGCGGTTCTTC.

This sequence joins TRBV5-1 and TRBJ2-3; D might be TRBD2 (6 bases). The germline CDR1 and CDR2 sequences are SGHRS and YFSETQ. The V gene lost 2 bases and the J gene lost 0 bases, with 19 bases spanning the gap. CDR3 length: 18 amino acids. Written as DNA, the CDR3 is TGCGCCAGCAGCTTCCGGGACTCGATATGGCTTAGCACAGATACGCAGTATTTT. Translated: CASSFRDSIWLSTDTQYF.

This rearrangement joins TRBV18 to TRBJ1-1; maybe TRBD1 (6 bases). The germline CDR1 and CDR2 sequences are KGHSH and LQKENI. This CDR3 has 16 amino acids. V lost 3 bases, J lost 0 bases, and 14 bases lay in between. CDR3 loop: CASSPWDNGLNTEAFF. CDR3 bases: TGTGCCAGCTCACCCTGGGACAATGGATTGAACACTGAAGCTTTCTTT.

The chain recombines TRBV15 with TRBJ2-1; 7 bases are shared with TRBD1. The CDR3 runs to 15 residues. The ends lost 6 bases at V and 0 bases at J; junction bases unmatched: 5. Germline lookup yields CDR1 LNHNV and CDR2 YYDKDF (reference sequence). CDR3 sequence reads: CATSFNRGSYNEQFF. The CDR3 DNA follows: TGTGCCACCAGTTTTAACAGGGGCTCCTACAATGAGCAGTTCTTC.

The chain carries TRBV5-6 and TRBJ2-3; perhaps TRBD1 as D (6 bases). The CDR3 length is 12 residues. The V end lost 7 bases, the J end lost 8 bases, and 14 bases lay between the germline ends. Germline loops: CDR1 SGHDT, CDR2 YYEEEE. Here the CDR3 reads CASYYRVGTQYF. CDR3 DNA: TGTGCCAGCTATTACAGGGTTGGTACGCAGTATTTT.

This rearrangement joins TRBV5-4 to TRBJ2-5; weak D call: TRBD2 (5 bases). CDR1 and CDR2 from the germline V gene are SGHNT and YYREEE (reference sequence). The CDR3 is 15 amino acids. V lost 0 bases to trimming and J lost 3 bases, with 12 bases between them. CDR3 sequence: CASSLALAKKETQYF. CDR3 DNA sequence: TGTGCCAGCAGCTTGGCGCTAGCTAAGAAAGAGACCCAGTACTTC.

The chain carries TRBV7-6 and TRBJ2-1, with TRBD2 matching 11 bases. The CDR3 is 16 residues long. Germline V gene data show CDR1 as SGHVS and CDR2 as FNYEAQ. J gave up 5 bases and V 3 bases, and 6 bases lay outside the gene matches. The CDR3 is CASSFTGTSGDNEQFF. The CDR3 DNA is TGTGCCAGCAGCTTTACCGGGACTAGCGGTGACAATGAGCAGTTCTTC.

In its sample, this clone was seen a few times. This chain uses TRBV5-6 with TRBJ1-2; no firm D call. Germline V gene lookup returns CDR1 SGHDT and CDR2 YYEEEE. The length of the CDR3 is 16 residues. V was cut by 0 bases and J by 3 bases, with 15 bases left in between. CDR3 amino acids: CASSLAAGYRDYGYTF. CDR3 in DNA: TGTGCCAGCAGCTTGGCGGCCGGGTACCGAGACTATGGCTACACCTTC.

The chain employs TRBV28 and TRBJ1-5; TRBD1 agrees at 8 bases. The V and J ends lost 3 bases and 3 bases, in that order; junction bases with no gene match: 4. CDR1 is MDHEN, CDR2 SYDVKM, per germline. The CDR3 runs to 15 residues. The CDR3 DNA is TGTGCCAGCAGTTTGCCTCAGGGGGCCAATCAGCCCCAGCATTTT. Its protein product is CASSLPQGANQPQHF. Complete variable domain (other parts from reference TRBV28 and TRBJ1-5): DVKVTQSSRYLVKRTGEKVFLECVQDMDHENMFWYRQDPGLGLRLIYFSYDVKMKEKGDIPEGYSVSREKKERFSLILESASTNQTSMYLCASSLPQGANQPQHFGDGTRLSIL.

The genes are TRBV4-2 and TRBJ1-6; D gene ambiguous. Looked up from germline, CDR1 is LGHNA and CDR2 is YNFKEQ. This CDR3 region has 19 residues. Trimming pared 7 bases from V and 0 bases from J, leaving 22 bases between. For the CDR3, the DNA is TGTGCCAGCATGAGGCTAACGGATTATAGGAGCTCCTATAATTCACCCCTCCACTTT. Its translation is CASMRLTDYRSSYNSPLHF.

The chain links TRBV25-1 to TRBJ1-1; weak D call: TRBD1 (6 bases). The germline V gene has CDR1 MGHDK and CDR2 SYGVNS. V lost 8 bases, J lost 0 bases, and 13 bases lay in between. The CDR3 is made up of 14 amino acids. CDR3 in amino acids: CASQRGQLNTEAFF. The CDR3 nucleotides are TGTGCCAGCCAAAGAGGACAGTTGAACACTGAAGCTTTCTTT.

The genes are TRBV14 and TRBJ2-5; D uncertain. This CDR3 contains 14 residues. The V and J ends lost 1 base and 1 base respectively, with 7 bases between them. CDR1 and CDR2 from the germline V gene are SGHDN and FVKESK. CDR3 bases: TGTGCCAGCAGCCAAGGGCCGTCCCAAGAGACCCAGTACTTC. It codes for CASSQGPSQETQYF.

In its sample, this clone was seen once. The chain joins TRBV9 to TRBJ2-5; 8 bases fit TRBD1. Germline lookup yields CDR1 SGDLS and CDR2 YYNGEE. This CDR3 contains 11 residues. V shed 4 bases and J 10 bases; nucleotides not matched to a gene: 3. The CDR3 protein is CASSPDRGQYF. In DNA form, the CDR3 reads TGTGCCAGCAGCCCTGACAGGGGCCAGTACTTC.

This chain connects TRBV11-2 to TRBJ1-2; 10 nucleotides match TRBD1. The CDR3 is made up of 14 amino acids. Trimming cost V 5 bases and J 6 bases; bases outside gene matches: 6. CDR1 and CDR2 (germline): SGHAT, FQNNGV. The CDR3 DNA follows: TGTGCCAGCAGCCCCACGACAGGGGGCGATGGCTACACCTTC. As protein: CASSPTTGGDGYTF.

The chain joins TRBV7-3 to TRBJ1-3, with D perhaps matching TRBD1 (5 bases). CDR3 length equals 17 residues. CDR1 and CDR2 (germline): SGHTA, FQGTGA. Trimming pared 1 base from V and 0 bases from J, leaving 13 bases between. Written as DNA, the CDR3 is TGTGCCAGCAGCTTAAGCGGGGCGAGGGCCTCTGGAAACACCATATATTTT. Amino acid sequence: CASSLSGARASGNTIYF.

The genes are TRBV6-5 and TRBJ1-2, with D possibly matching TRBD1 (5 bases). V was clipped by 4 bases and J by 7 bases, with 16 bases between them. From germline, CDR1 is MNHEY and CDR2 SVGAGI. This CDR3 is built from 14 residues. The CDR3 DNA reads TGTGCCAGCAGTTTCTTGCAGGGAATCTCTGGCTACACCTTC. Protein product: CASSFLQGISGYTF.

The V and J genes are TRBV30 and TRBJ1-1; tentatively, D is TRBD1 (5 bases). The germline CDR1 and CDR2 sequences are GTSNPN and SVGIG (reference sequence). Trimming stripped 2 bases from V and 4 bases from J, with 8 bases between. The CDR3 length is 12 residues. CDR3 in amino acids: CAWSTGGTEAFF. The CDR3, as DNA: TGTGCCTGGAGTACAGGCGGCACTGAAGCTTTCTTT.

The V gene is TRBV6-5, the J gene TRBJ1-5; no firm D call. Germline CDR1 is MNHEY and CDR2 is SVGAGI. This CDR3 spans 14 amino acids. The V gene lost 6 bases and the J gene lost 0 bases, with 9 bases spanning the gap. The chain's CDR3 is CASSLEISNQPQHF. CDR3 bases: TGTGCCAGCAGCCTAGAGATTAGCAATCAGCCCCAGCATTTT.

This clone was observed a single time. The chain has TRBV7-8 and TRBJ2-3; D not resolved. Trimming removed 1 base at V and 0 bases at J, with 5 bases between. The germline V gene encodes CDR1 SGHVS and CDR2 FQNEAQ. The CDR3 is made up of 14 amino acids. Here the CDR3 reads CASSLGTSTDTQYF. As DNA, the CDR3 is TGTGCCAGCAGCTTAGGAACTAGCACAGATACGCAGTATTTT.

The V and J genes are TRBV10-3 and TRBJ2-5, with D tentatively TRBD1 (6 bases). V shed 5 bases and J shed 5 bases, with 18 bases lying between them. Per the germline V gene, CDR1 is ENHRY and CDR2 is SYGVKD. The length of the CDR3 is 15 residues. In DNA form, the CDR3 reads TGTGCCATCAGTAACCGGGACATAAAACCGGAGACCCAGTACTTC. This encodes CAISNRDIKPETQYF.

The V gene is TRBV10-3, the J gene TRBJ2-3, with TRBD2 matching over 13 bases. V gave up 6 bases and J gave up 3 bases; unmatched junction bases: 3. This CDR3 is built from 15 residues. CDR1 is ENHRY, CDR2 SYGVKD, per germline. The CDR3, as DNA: TGTGCCATCAGACCGGGACTAGCGGGGACAGATACGCAGTATTTT. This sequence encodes CAIRPGLAGTDTQYF.